Listed below are T cell receptor beta chains from one sample, sequenced in a study of blood T cell repertoires in COVID-19. Using immunoSEQ multiplex PCR, the repertoire was profiled, and TCRdb retains in-frame clones only, with some absent. The table has about 180,000 clones, 70% to 90% seen once. Sequencing used peripheral blood. These receptors all come from a woman in her 30s with active or convalescent COVID-19. CDR3s include the opening cysteine and the closing phenylalanine or tryptophan. The D gene is left open where the match is weak. The listing skips clone size in some rows; elsewhere it reads once, few, many or a size class.

clone size	J gene	D gene	V gene	CDR3 DNA	CDR3 protein
.	TRBJ1-1	TRBD1	TRBV27	TGTGCCAGCACCTCATTGGGACAGATGAACACTGAAGCTTTCTTT	CASTSLGQMNTEAFF
.	TRBJ1-6	.	TRBV19	TGTGCCAGTAGTATAGATACCTATAATTCACCCCTCCACTTT	CASSIDTYNSPLHF
.	TRBJ2-7	TRBD1	TRBV7-2	TGTGCCAGCAGCTCTCCAAGGACAAGGGGGCTCGGCGAGCAGTACTTC	CASSSPRTRGLGEQYF
.	TRBJ2-3	.	TRBV9	TGTGCCAGCAGCGTAGCTACAGGGCTAAGCACAGATACGCAGTATTTT	CASSVATGLSTDTQYF
.	TRBJ2-2	.	TRBV5-1	TGCGCCAGCAGCTTGGAGGGAGACACCGGGGAGCTGTTTTTT	CASSLEGDTGELFF
.	TRBJ2-1	TRBD2	TRBV28	TGTGCCAGCAGTTTTGCTTTACCAGGACGTAGCGGGGTCTCCTACAATGAGCAGTTCTTC	CASSFALPGRSGVSYNEQFF
.	TRBJ2-7	.	TRBV27	TGTGCCAGCAGTTTATCAGGGGGCGGGGTCTCCTACGAGCAGTACTTC	CASSLSGGGVSYEQYF
few	TRBJ2-1	TRBD2	TRBV7-9	TGTGCCAGCAGCCCCGGCGGGGGGAACAATGAGCAGTTCTTC	CASSPGGGNNEQFF
once	TRBJ1-2	.	TRBV6-5	TGTGCCAGCAGCCCGCAACAGGGTGTTGGCTACACCTTC	CASSPQQGVGYTF
.	TRBJ2-1	.	TRBV18	TGTGCCAGCTCACCTTTGACAGGCGGGAGCTCCTACAATGAGCAGTTCTTC	CASSPLTGGSSYNEQFF
once	TRBJ2-1	.	TRBV6-5	TGTGCCAGCAGTTACGGCGGGGCATTCTACAATGAGCAGTTCTTC	CASSYGGAFYNEQFF
.	TRBJ2-2	.	TRBV13	TGTGCCAGCAGCCCTCAACAGGGTTCGGAGGAGCTGTTTTTT	CASSPQQGSEELFF
.	TRBJ1-2	.	TRBV4-1	TGCGCCAGCAGCCAAGATATAACCGGGAGAGGCTATGGCTACACCTTC	CASSQDITGRGYGYTF
.	TRBJ2-7	.	TRBV6-5	TGTGCCAGCAGTTCCTCCGGTCTTGCATACGAGCAGTACTTC	CASSSSGLAYEQYF
.	TRBJ2-3	TRBD2	TRBV28	TGTGCCAGCAGTTTATGGGGACTAGCGGGTACCACAGATACGCAGTATTTT	CASSLWGLAGTTDTQYF
.	TRBJ1-1	.	TRBV9	TGTGCCAGCAGCGGCAGTGCGGGGCTAACTGAAGCTTTCTTT	CASSGSAGLTEAFF
.	TRBJ2-5	TRBD1	TRBV5-1	TGCGCCAGCAGCTTGGGACCTAGGGACAGCCTAGAAGAGACCCAGTACTTC	CASSLGPRDSLEETQYF
.	TRBJ2-1	TRBD2	TRBV4-1	TGCGCCAGCAGTCCCGGGGGGGGCACCTACAATGAGCAGTTCTTC	CASSPGGGTYNEQFF
.	TRBJ2-1	TRBD1	TRBV7-2	TGTGCCAGCAGTCTGGGACAGGGGGTCAGCAATGAGCAGTTCTTC	CASSLGQGVSNEQFF
.	TRBJ2-1	.	TRBV14	TGTGCCAGCAGCCAAGATCCGGGGCAGGGGGGCAATGAGCAGTTCTTC	CASSQDPGQGGNEQFF
.	TRBJ2-1	.	TRBV18	TGTGCCAGCTCACCTTCGGGGAGGAGGGTGTACAATGAGCAGTTCTTC	CASSPSGRRVYNEQFF
few	TRBJ2-6	TRBD2	TRBV3-1/TRBV3-2	TGTGCCAGCAGCCAAGACCGGACTAGCGGCCGTCCTTTTCCTGGGGCCAACGTCCTGACTTTC	CASSQDRTSGRPFPGANVLTF
.	TRBJ1-3	.	TRBV14	TGTGCCTCAAGGGGTCGCCAGATTTCAGGAAACACCATATATTTT	CASRGRQISGNTIYF
.	TRBJ1-1	.	TRBV19	TGTGCCAGTAGCAAGAAGATCGGTATGAACACTGAAGCTTTCTTT	CASSKKIGMNTEAFF
.	TRBJ2-3	TRBD2	TRBV5-1	TGCGCCAGCAGCTTATTAGCGGGAGAAGATACGCAGTATTTT	CASSLLAGEDTQYF
.	TRBJ2-1	.	TRBV11-2	TGTGCCAGCAGCTTAGGGGACCAGCGGGCTGAGCAGTTCTTC	CASSLGDQRAEQFF
.	TRBJ2-7	.	TRBV30	TGTGCCTGGAGTGCCTCAGGGTACGAGCAGTACTTC	CAWSASGYEQYF
.	TRBJ1-3	.	TRBV2	TGTGCCAGCAGTGTAAACGGTGGAAACACCATATATTTT	CASSVNGGNTIYF
.	TRBJ1-5	.	TRBV28	TGTGCCAGCAGTACTAGCCGGGGCAATCAGCCCCAGCATTTT	CASSTSRGNQPQHF
.	TRBJ1-5	.	TRBV7-9	TGTGCCAGCAGCGCCTCCTCGGGGCCCCAGCATTTT	CASSASSGPQHF
once	TRBJ2-7	TRBD1	TRBV5-4	TGTGCCAGCAGCCGTAGGACAGGATACGAGCAGTACTTC	CASSRRTGYEQYF
.	TRBJ1-4	.	TRBV15	TGTGCCACCAGCAGACCCGGGATTCGCCCGGAAAAACTGTTTTTT	CATSRPGIRPEKLFF
.	TRBJ1-2	TRBD1	TRBV3-1/TRBV3-2	TGTGCCAGCAGCTCGGGACAGGGGAACTATGGCTACACCTTC	CASSSGQGNYGYTF
.	TRBJ2-1	TRBD1	TRBV6-5	TGTGCCAGCAGTTTGACAGGGGGCCCCTACAATGAGCAGTTCTTC	CASSLTGGPYNEQFF
.	TRBJ2-7	.	TRBV27	TGTGCCAGCAGTCATGGGAGGCAGCTCGTCTACGAGCAGTACTTC	CASSHGRQLVYEQYF
once	TRBJ2-3	TRBD2	TRBV7-9	TGTGCCAGCAGCCCCACGACTAGCGGAGATACGCAGTATTTT	CASSPTTSGDTQYF
.	TRBJ2-3	TRBD2	TRBV5-8	TGTGCCAGCAGCTTGGGTCTGCGGGAGGTCACAGATACGCAGTATTTT	CASSLGLREVTDTQYF
once	TRBJ2-5	TRBD2	TRBV11-2	TGTGCCAGCAGCTTAGAACTAGCGGGGAGTTGGACCCAGTACTTC	CASSLELAGSWTQYF
.	TRBJ1-3	.	TRBV6-5	TGTGCCAGCAGTTGGGGAGGAGACACCATATATTTT	CASSWGGDTIYF
.	TRBJ2-3	.	TRBV11-2	TGTGCCAGCAGCTTACCGCAGGGGTTGACAGATACGCAGTATTTT	CASSLPQGLTDTQYF